The sequence of this TCR beta chain was determined in a study of blood T cells in healthy people across ages. Study-wide points: TCR beta diversity, measured per million T cells, fell in a roughly linear way with age. Both naive CD4+ cell counts and diversity were greater in long-lived donors than in aged donors.

To note about this clonotype: The antigen is undetermined.

Using a J-beta primer mix together with a sample-barcoded 5' primer, a second PCR was run for about 6 to 12 cycles. TCRdb analysed the 5' RACE reads with MiXCR anew, one entry per CDR3 protein. Of around 650,000 distinct CDR3 sequences in the sample, around two fifths were seen once. Germline V gives CDR1 SGHTA, CDR2 FQGNSA. This CDR3 is built from 12 residues. V lost 8 bases, J lost 10 bases, and 12 bases lay in between. The chain employs TRBV7-2 and TRBJ2-6; possible D gene TRBD2, 5 bases. The TCR comes from an elderly man in good health. Sequences were obtained from blood. DNA for the CDR3: TGTGCCAGCTCGCACTCGGGAAACGTCCTGACTTTC. This translates into CASSHSGNVLTF.